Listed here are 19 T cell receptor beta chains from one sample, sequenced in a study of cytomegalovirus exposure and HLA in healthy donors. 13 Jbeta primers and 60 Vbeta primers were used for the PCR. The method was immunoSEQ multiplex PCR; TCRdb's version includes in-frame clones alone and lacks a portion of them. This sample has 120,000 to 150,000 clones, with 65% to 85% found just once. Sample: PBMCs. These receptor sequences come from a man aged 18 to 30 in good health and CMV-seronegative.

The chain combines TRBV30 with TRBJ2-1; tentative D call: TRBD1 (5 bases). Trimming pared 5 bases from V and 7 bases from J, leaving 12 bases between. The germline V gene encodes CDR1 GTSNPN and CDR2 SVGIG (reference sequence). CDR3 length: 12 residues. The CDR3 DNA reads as TGTGCCTGGGACGGCGCAGGGAATGAGCAGTTCTTC. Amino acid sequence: CAWDGAGNEQFF.

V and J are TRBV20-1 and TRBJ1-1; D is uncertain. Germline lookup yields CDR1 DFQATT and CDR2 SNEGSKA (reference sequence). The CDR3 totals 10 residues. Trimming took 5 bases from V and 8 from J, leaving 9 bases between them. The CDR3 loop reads CSAYGLEAFF. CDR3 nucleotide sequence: TGCAGTGCTTACGGACTCGAAGCTTTCTTT.

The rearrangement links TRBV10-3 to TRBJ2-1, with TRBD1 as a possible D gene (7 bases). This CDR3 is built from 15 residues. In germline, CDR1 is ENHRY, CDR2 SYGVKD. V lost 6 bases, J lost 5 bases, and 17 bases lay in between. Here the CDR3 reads CAISPGQGGHNEQFF. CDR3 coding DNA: TGTGCCATCAGCCCCGGGCAGGGGGGTCACAATGAGCAGTTCTTC.

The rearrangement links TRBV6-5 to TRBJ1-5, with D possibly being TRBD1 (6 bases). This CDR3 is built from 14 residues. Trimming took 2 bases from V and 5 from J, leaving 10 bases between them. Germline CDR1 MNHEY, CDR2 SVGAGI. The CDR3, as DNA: TGTGCCAGCAGTTACCAACAGGGTTATCAGCCCCAGCATTTT. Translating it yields CASSYQQGYQPQHF.

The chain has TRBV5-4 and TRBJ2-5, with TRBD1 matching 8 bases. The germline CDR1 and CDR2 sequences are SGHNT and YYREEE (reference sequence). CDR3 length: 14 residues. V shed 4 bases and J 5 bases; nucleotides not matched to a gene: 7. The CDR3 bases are TGTGCCAGCAGCCAAGCAGGGGGCGGGGAGACCCAGTACTTC. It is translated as CASSQAGGGETQYF.

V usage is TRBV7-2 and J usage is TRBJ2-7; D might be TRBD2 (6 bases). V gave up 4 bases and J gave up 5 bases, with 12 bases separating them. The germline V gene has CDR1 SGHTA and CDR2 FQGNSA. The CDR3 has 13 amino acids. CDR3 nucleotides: TGTGCCAGCAGCTACCCCTCGGGGGACGAGCAGTACTTC. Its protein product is CASSYPSGDEQYF.

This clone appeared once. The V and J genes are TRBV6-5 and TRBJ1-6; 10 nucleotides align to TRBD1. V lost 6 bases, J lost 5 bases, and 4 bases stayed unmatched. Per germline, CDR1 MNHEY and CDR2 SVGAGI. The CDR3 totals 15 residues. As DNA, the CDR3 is TGTGCCAGCAGGGCGACAGGGGGCGATAATTCACCCCTCCACTTT. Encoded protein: CASRATGGDNSPLHF.

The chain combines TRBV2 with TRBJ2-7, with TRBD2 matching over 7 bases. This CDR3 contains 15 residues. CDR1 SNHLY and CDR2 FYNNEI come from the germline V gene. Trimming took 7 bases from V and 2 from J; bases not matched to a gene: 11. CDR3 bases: TGTGCCAGCACCCCCGCGGGGGTGTGGACCTACGAGCAGTACTTC. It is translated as CASTPAGVWTYEQYF.

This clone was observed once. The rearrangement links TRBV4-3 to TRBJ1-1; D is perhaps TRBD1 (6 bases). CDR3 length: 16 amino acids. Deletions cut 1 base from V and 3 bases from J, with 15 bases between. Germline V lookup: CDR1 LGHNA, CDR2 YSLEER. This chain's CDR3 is CASSQGVQGRDTEAFF. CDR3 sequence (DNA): TGCGCCAGCAGCCAAGGGGTACAGGGACGGGACACTGAAGCTTTCTTT.

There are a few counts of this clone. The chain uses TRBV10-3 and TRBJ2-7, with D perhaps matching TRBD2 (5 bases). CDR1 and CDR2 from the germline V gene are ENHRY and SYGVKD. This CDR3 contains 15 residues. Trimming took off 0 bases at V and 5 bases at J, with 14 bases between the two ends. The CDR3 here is CAISESRTRGNEQYF. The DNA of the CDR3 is TGTGCCATCAGTGAGTCGCGCACGCGAGGGAACGAGCAGTACTTC.

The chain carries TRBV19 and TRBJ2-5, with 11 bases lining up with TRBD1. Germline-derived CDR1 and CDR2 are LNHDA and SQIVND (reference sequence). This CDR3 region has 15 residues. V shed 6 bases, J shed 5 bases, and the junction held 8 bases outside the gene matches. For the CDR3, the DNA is TGTGCCAGTAGCCGTAGGACAGGGGGCCGTGAGACCCAGTACTTC. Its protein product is CASSRRTGGRETQYF.

The CDR3 nucleotides are TGTGCCAGCAGCGTCGACAGGGCGAGCAATCAGCCCCAGCATTTT. This gives the protein CASSVDRASNQPQHF. The gene calls are TRBV7-2 and TRBJ1-5; 7 bases line up with TRBD1. The CDR3 is 15 amino acids. J lost 1 base, V lost 5 bases, and 5 bases had no gene match. Germline loops: CDR1 SGHTA, CDR2 FQGNSA.

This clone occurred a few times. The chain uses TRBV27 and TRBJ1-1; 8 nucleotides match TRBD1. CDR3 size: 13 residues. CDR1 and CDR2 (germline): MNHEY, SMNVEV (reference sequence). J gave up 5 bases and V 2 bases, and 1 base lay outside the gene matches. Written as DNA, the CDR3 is TGTGCCAGCAGTTTAACAGGGGGGACTGAAGCTTTCTTT. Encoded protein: CASSLTGGTEAFF.

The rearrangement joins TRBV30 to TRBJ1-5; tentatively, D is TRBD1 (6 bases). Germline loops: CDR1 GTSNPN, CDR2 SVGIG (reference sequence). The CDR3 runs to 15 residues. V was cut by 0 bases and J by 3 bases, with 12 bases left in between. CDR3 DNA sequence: TGTGCCTGGAGTGTAGGGCAGGGGAACAATCAGCCCCAGCATTTT. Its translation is CAWSVGQGNNQPQHF. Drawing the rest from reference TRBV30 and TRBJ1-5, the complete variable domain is SQTIHQWPATLVQPVGSPLSLECTVEGTSNPNLYWYRQAAGRGLQLLFYSVGIGQISSEVPQNLSASRPQDRQFILSSKKLLLSDSGFYLCAWSVGQGNNQPQHFGDGTRLSIL.

CDR3 bases: TGTGCCAGCAGCCCGGGAGGCTACGAGCAGTACTTC. Protein product: CASSPGGYEQYF. The rearrangement uses TRBV11-3 and TRBJ2-7, with 7 bases aligning to TRBD2. J lost 3 bases, V lost 5 bases, and 1 base had no gene match. Germline CDR1 and CDR2: SGHNT and YENEEA. The CDR3 loop spans 12 amino acids.

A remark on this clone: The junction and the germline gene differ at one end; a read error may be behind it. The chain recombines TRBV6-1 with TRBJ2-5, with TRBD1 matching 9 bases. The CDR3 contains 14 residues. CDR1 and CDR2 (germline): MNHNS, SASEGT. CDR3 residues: CASREGTGQETQYF. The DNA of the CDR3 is TGTGCCAGCAGGGAAGGGACAGGGCAAGAGACCCAGTACTTC.

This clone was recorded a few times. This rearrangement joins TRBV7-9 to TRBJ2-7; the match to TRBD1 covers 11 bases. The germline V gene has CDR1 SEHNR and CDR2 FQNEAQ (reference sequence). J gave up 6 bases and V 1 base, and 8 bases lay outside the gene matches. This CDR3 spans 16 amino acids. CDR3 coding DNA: TGTGCCAGCAGCTTAGTGGCCGGGACAGGGGGATTCGAGCAGTACTTC. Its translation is CASSLVAGTGGFEQYF.

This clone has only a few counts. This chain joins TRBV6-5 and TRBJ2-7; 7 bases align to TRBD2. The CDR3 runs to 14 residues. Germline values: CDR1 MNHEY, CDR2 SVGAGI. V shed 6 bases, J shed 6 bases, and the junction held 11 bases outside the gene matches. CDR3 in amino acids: CASSPGGSLSEQYF. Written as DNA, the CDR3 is TGTGCCAGCAGCCCCGGGGGGTCCTTGAGCGAGCAGTACTTC.

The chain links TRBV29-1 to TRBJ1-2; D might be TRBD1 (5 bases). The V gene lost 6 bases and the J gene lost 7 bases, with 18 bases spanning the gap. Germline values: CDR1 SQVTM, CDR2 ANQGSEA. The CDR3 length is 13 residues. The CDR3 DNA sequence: TGCAGCGTACGTCGATTAGGGGAAAGTGGCTACACCTTC. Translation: CSVRRLGESGYTF. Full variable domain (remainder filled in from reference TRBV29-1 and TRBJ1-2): SAVISQKPSRDICQRGTSLTIQCQVDSQVTMMFWYRQQPGQSLTLIATANQGSEATYESGFVIDKFPISRPNLTFSTLTVSNMSPEDSSIYLCSVRRLGESGYTFGSGTRLTVV.